The present T cell receptor beta chain was sequenced within a study of immune heterogeneity within non-small cell lung tumors. On the study more broadly: Histologically, a few tumors were squamous cell carcinomas and around ten were non-squamous carcinomas. The remaining 1 tumor was not otherwise specified.

The CDR3 loop spans 15 amino acids. V lost 7 bases and J lost 3, with 17 bases in between. Germline loops: CDR1 MNHEY, CDR2 SVGEGT. CDR3 of TCR beta was amplified by multiplex PCR that used 32 V and 13 J primers. One entry per CDR3 protein results from TCRdb running MiXCR on the multiplex PCR reads. The sample yields about 2,600 distinct CDR3 sequences, approximately 18% seen once. The template for each sample was roughly 600 ng of genomic DNA, which had been extracted from bulk tumor tissue. Doctors removed several biopsies from each primary tumor during surgery, keeping them far apart. It was patients with untreated, newly diagnosed non-small cell lung cancer who underwent curative surgery. Notes on this clonotype: Antigen: not known.

Findings of the study overall: Individual patients mostly differed in their high-frequency T-cell receptor beta clonotypes.

The material sequenced was lung tumor tissue. V gene TRBV6-2 or TRBV6-3 combines with J gene TRBJ2-3, with a possible D match to TRBD2 (6 bases). The origin of this receptor is a woman in her 50s with non-small cell lung cancer. The CDR3 loop is CASNPLGTGTDTQYF. CDR3 nucleotide sequence: TGTGCCAGCAACCCCCTCGGGACTGGGACAGATACGCAGTATTTT.